The rows below give T cell receptor beta chains drawn from one sample of a study of shared clonotypes between healthy human individuals. Sequenced by immunoSEQ multiplex PCR; TCRdb stores in-frame clones only, minus some. The data show roughly 2.4 million clones, around 95% seen once. Sample: naive CD4+ T cells sorted from blood. These receptors all come from a man aged 18 to 35 in good health. Both conserved end residues are part of each CDR3. The D gene is left open where the match is weak. A row's size may be missing; if present it is once, few, many or a size class.

J gene	clone size	D gene	V gene	CDR3 protein	CDR3 DNA
TRBJ2-7	-	-	TRBV19	CASRDARNSYEQYF	TGTGCCAGTAGGGACGCTCGGAACTCCTACGAGCAGTACTTC
TRBJ1-3	-	-	TRBV6-5	CASSYSSGGNTIYF	TGTGCCAGCAGTTACTCGAGTGGGGGAAACACCATATATTTT
TRBJ1-1	-	-	TRBV7-8	CASSLGGQNTEAFF	TGTGCCAGCAGCTTGGGAGGGCAGAACACTGAAGCTTTCTTT
TRBJ1-5	once	-	TRBV2	CASRGGPNQPQHF	TGTGCCAGCAGGGGGGGTCCAAATCAGCCCCAGCATTTT
TRBJ1-2	-	-	TRBV7-9	CASTARDSNYGYTF	TGTGCCAGCACCGCAAGGGATTCTAACTATGGCTACACCTTC
TRBJ1-2	-	-	TRBV10-3	CAISGTIEYGYTF	TGTGCCATCAGTGGGACTATAGAGTATGGCTACACCTTC
TRBJ1-5	once	TRBD1	TRBV6-6	CASSRTGGNQPQHF	TGTGCCAGCAGTCGCACAGGGGGCAATCAGCCCCAGCATTTT
TRBJ2-5	once	TRBD2	TRBV11-2	CASSLDSGRETQYF	TGTGCCAGCAGCTTAGATAGCGGGAGGGAGACCCAGTACTTC
TRBJ2-7	-	-	TRBV6-5	CASSKSSVIYEQYF	TGTGCCAGCAGTAAGTCTAGCGTCATCTACGAGCAGTACTTC
TRBJ1-1	-	-	TRBV10-3	CAISADRMNTEAFF	TGTGCCATCAGTGCCGACAGGATGAACACTGAAGCTTTCTTT
TRBJ1-6	-	-	TRBV7-9	CASSLQHGESSYNSPLHF	TGTGCCAGCAGCCTGCAGCATGGCGAGAGCTCCTATAATTCACCCCTCCACTTT
TRBJ2-1	-	-	TRBV7-3	CASSSDNYNEQFF	TGTGCCAGCAGCTCGGACAACTACAATGAGCAGTTCTTC
TRBJ2-7	-	TRBD1	TRBV11-2	CASSLGPGTGPYEQYF	TGTGCCAGCAGCTTGGGGCCCGGGACAGGGCCCTACGAGCAGTACTTC